This is a list of T cell receptor beta chains from one sample in a study of CD8 T cells in ankylosing spondylitis. TCRdb re-called the 5' RACE reads through MiXCR, storing one row per CDR3 protein. This table has a few hundred thousand distinct CDR3 sequences, over 15% appearing once. The sample comprised blood, either unsorted or a sorted T cell fraction (not recorded which). Receptors originate from a male donor with ankylosing spondylitis or in good health (not recorded which). The CDR3 runs from the conserved cysteine through the conserved F or W. D genes are given only for firm matches. Clone size, where shown, is once, few, many, or a class for clones that have expanded.

j_gene	v_gene	abundance	d_gene	CDR3aa	CDR3nt
TRBJ2-3	TRBV9	-	TRBD2	CASSVDQREASTDTQYF	TGTGCCAGCAGCGTAGATCAGCGGGAGGCTTCCACAGATACGCAGTATTTT
TRBJ2-7	TRBV3-1	many	-	CASSQEMPGVSTYEQYF	TGTGCCAGCAGCCAAGAAATGCCGGGCGTCTCGACCTACGAGCAGTACTTC
TRBJ2-7	TRBV12-3/TRBV12-4	few	-	CASSLAPFAYEQYF	TGTGCCAGCAGTTTAGCGCCCTTCGCCTACGAGCAGTACTTC
TRBJ2-1	TRBV4-3	-	TRBD2	CASSQDRSHIAGRFF	TGCGCCAGCAGCCAAGATAGGTCTCACATAGCGGGAAGGTTCTTC
TRBJ2-1	TRBV29-1	few	TRBD2	CSVVFLMGAQKQGLAGGPSFEQSF	TGCAGCGTTGTCTTCCTCATGGGGGCACAAAAGCAGGGACTAGCGGGAGGGCCCTCTTTTGAGCAGTCCTTC
TRBJ1-5	TRBV20-1	-	TRBD1	CSARVDREWGLNQPQHF	TGCAGTGCTAGAGTCGACAGGGAGTGGGGTCTCAATCAGCCCCAGCATTTT
TRBJ2-7	TRBV4-3	few	TRBD2	CASSQGTLGGEQYF	TGCGCCAGCAGCCAAGGGACACTGGGGGGGGAGCAGTACTTC
TRBJ2-7	TRBV28	few	TRBD2	CASSLVLAGLYEQYF	TGTGCCAGCAGTTTAGTACTAGCGGGATTATACGAGCAGTACTTC
TRBJ2-7	TRBV29-1	-	TRBD2	CSVDGKNSGSSYEQYF	TGCAGCGTCGACGGAAAAAACAGCGGGAGCTCCTACGAGCAGTACTTC
TRBJ2-1	TRBV6-5	few	TRBD1	CASSYLAGGHVEQFF	TGTGCCAGCAGTTATTTGGCAGGGGGTCATGTTGAGCAGTTCTTC
TRBJ1-1	TRBV27	-	-	CASSAGGPNTEAFF	TGTGCCAGCAGTGCCGGGGGCCCGAACACTGAAGCTTTCTTT
TRBJ2-7	TRBV3-1	few	-	CASSQDLLDRNYEQYF	TGTGCCAGCAGCCAGGACCTTTTGGACAGAAACTACGAGCAGTACTTC
TRBJ2-1	TRBV7-9	-	TRBD1	CASLGQGQGQFF	TGTGCCAGCCTTGGACAGGGCCAAGGGCAGTTCTTC
TRBJ2-3	TRBV7-3	-	TRBD1	CASSVTGEDTQYF	TGTGCCAGCAGCGTTACAGGGGAAGATACGCAGTATTTT
TRBJ1-4	TRBV6-5	-	TRBD1	CASSYEEQGALREKLFF	TGTGCCAGCAGTTACGAAGAACAGGGGGCGCTTCGTGAAAAACTGTTTTTT
TRBJ2-1	TRBV20-1	few	TRBD2	CSARDGTSGRGEQFF	TGCAGTGCTAGAGACGGGACTAGCGGGAGGGGTGAGCAGTTCTTC
TRBJ2-1	TRBV29-1	-	-	CSVDGTRHYNEQFF	TGCAGCGTCGATGGGACTCGACACTACAATGAGCAGTTCTTC
TRBJ2-1	TRBV9	few	-	CASSGGATGAYNEQFF	TGTGCCAGCAGCGGAGGGGCGACGGGAGCATACAATGAGCAGTTCTTC
TRBJ2-1	TRBV11-1	-	-	CASSTETADNEQFF	TGTGCCAGCAGCACCGAGACAGCCGACAATGAGCAGTTCTTC
TRBJ2-7	TRBV4-2	-	-	CASSLGRGGAYEQYF	TGTGCCAGCAGCTTGGGCAGGGGCGGGGCCTACGAGCAGTACTTC
TRBJ2-7	TRBV7-3	few	-	CASSLGGRGHEQYF	TGTGCCAGCAGCTTAGGAGGCCGGGGGCACGAGCAGTACTTC
TRBJ2-7	TRBV29-1	few	TRBD2	CSVAGTSGTYEQYF	TGCAGCGTCGCCGGGACTAGCGGCACCTACGAGCAGTACTTC
TRBJ2-1	TRBV28	few	TRBD2	CASSFTRLRGVAQFF	TGTGCCAGCAGTTTCACTCGACTACGGGGGGTTGCGCAGTTCTTC
TRBJ2-7	TRBV5-1	-	TRBD2	CASSPRLGAGTYEQYF	TGCGCCAGCAGCCCCCGATTAGGAGCGGGGACCTACGAGCAGTACTTC
TRBJ2-7	TRBV29-1	-	TRBD1	CSVEGDREPYEQYF	TGCAGCGTTGAAGGGGACAGGGAACCCTACGAGCAGTACTTC
TRBJ2-7	TRBV27	few	TRBD1	CASSLSRGHHEQYF	TGTGCCAGCAGTTTATCCAGGGGGCACCACGAGCAGTACTTC
TRBJ2-7	TRBV4-1	few	TRBD2	CASSQLGGSHEQYF	TGCGCCAGCAGCCAACTCGGGGGGTCCCACGAGCAGTACTTC
TRBJ2-7	TRBV3-1	-	-	CASSQVTAVSSYEQYF	TGTGCCAGCAGCCAAGTAACGGCAGTGTCCTCCTACGAGCAGTACTTC
TRBJ2-7	TRBV6-2/TRBV6-3	many	TRBD2	CASSSGTSGRAVYEQYF	TGTGCCAGCAGTTCCGGGACTAGCGGGAGGGCCGTCTACGAGCAGTACTTC
TRBJ1-6	TRBV6-1	-	TRBD1	CVSSELGQGNSPLHF	TGTGTTAGCAGTGAGTTAGGACAGGGTAATTCACCCCTCCACTTT
TRBJ2-3	TRBV2	few	TRBD2	CASRPLSTSGRSADTQYF	TGTGCCAGCCGCCCTCTCTCGACTAGCGGGAGGTCCGCAGATACGCAGTATTTT
TRBJ2-1	TRBV7-3	-	-	CASRDLRHNEQFF	TGTGCCAGCAGGGATCTGAGGCACAATGAGCAGTTCTTC
TRBJ2-3	TRBV29-1	-	TRBD2	CSVIVAGGPDTQYF	TGCAGCGTTATAGTAGCGGGAGGCCCAGATACGCAGTATTTT
TRBJ2-5	TRBV4-1	many	TRBD2	CASSPTSGFSQETQYF	TGCGCCAGCAGCCCAACTAGCGGATTTTCCCAAGAGACCCAGTACTTC
TRBJ2-7	TRBV29-1	few	-	CSVATSENPYEQYF	TGCAGCGTTGCCACCTCCGAAAACCCATACGAGCAGTACTTC
TRBJ2-7	TRBV4-3	many	-	CASSQGTVDSYEQYF	TGCGCCAGCAGCCAAGGGACAGTGGATTCCTACGAGCAGTACTTC
TRBJ2-4	TRBV5-1	-	TRBD1	CASSSTGAGGENIQYF	TGCGCCAGCAGCTCGACAGGGGCCGGCGGGGAAAACATTCAGTACTTC
TRBJ2-7	TRBV7-9	-	-	CASSLLAEYEQYF	TGTGCCAGCAGCTTACTGGCAGAGTACGAGCAGTACTTC
TRBJ1-1	TRBV30	-	-	CAWRGGIVETEAFF	TGTGCCTGGAGAGGCGGCATCGTTGAAACTGAAGCTTTCTTT
TRBJ2-5	TRBV7-9	-	TRBD2	CASSPKVAGGLGETQYF	TGTGCCAGCAGCCCGAAGGTAGCGGGAGGGCTCGGAGAGACCCAGTACTTC
TRBJ2-2	TRBV7-8	few	-	CASSPRTLTGELFF	TGTGCCAGCAGCCCTAGGACCCTCACCGGGGAGCTGTTTTTT
TRBJ2-2	TRBV7-9	-	-	CASSLVTETGELFF	TGTGCCAGCAGCTTAGTGACTGAGACCGGGGAGCTGTTTTTT
TRBJ2-7	TRBV4-3	few	-	CASSQDPDLSYEQYF	TGCGCCAGCAGCCAAGATCCGGACCTCTCCTACGAGCAGTACTTC
TRBJ2-1	TRBV20-1	few	TRBD2	CSARGYRLAGRDEQFF	TGCAGTGCTAGAGGTTATAGGCTAGCGGGACGGGATGAGCAGTTCTTC